The rows below give T cell receptor beta chains drawn from one sample of a study of blood T cell repertoires in COVID-19. TCRdb's table, derived via immunoSEQ multiplex PCR, lists solely in-frame clones and lacks some. The sample lists under 200,000 clones, roughly four fifths occurring once. Input material: peripheral blood. These receptor sequences come from a man aged 40-49 years who had recovered from COVID-19. Each CDR3 is given without its conserved first and last residue.

j_gene: TRBJ2-3
v_gene: TRBV7-9
CDR3aa: ASSPRTITDTQY

j_gene: TRBJ2-1
v_gene: TRBV7-9
CDR3aa: ASSFSGWGNEQF

j_gene: TRBJ1-5
v_gene: TRBV19
CDR3aa: ASSPGVYNQPQH

j_gene: TRBJ2-5
v_gene: TRBV5-8
CDR3aa: ASSLVGQGAEKTQY

j_gene: TRBJ2-1
v_gene: TRBV30
CDR3aa: AWLLAGVYNEQF

j_gene: TRBJ2-1
v_gene: TRBV18
CDR3aa: ASSPVSGINEQF

j_gene: TRBJ1-5
v_gene: TRBV4-3
CDR3aa: ASSQEESNQPQH

j_gene: TRBJ2-5
v_gene: TRBV6-5
CDR3aa: ASRSDPPRETQY

j_gene: TRBJ2-3
v_gene: TRBV5-1
CDR3aa: ASSLGGTANADTQY

j_gene: TRBJ1-6
v_gene: TRBV28
CDR3aa: ASSLAGKPLH

j_gene: TRBJ1-2
v_gene: TRBV7-6
CDR3aa: ASSLGTAYGYT

j_gene: TRBJ2-2
v_gene: TRBV12-3/TRBV12-4
CDR3aa: ASREQGPGELF

j_gene: TRBJ2-3
v_gene: TRBV7-6
CDR3aa: ASTPDTVRTDTQY

j_gene: TRBJ2-3
v_gene: TRBV27
CDR3aa: ASRSTSGSSSWPDTQY

j_gene: TRBJ2-7
v_gene: TRBV19
CDR3aa: ASTTYRSSYEQY

j_gene: TRBJ2-7
v_gene: TRBV28
CDR3aa: ASSPGTGKTYEQY

j_gene: TRBJ2-5
v_gene: TRBV7-8
CDR3aa: ASSLGAGGIQETQY

j_gene: TRBJ2-1
v_gene: TRBV5-1
CDR3aa: ASSWEGLADNNEQF

j_gene: TRBJ2-7
v_gene: TRBV19
CDR3aa: ASSISAGEQY

j_gene: TRBJ2-3
v_gene: TRBV11-2
CDR3aa: ASSLLGGSDTQY

j_gene: TRBJ1-2
v_gene: TRBV7-2
CDR3aa: ASSGFGTPYGYT

j_gene: TRBJ1-1
v_gene: TRBV29-1
CDR3aa: SAHGVGNTEAF

j_gene: TRBJ2-5
v_gene: TRBV11-2
CDR3aa: ASSFGLAGQETQY

j_gene: TRBJ1-1
v_gene: TRBV5-6
CDR3aa: ASSPRDRYTEAF

j_gene: TRBJ2-5
v_gene: TRBV13
CDR3aa: ASSPPGGETQY

j_gene: TRBJ1-1
v_gene: TRBV5-4
CDR3aa: ASSLGRVVMNTEAF

j_gene: TRBJ1-6
v_gene: TRBV6-1
CDR3aa: ASSELTAYNSPLH

j_gene: TRBJ2-3
v_gene: TRBV10-1
CDR3aa: ASSEGPGLSTDTQY

j_gene: TRBJ2-3
v_gene: TRBV5-8
CDR3aa: ASSLGGSDTQY

j_gene: TRBJ1-3
v_gene: TRBV6-6
CDR3aa: ASSTGGSSGNTIY

j_gene: TRBJ2-3
v_gene: TRBV4-1
CDR3aa: ASSQGRGTEDTQY

j_gene: TRBJ1-2
v_gene: TRBV6-6
CDR3aa: ASSYSPGNYGYT

j_gene: TRBJ2-5
v_gene: TRBV7-3
CDR3aa: ASSSRTSGGYQETQY

j_gene: TRBJ1-4
v_gene: TRBV18
CDR3aa: ASSPPTGGGEKLF

j_gene: TRBJ2-3
v_gene: TRBV6-6
CDR3aa: ASTHEVGRTQY

j_gene: TRBJ1-4
v_gene: TRBV7-8
CDR3aa: ASSQTRGGLTNEKLF

j_gene: TRBJ1-3
v_gene: TRBV19
CDR3aa: ATGSGNTIY

j_gene: TRBJ1-2
v_gene: TRBV7-6
CDR3aa: ASSLVPDNTYGYT

j_gene: TRBJ1-2
v_gene: TRBV5-4
CDR3aa: ASSLGGQANYGYT

j_gene: TRBJ1-2
v_gene: TRBV9
CDR3aa: ASSPGTVYGYT

j_gene: TRBJ2-7
v_gene: TRBV11-2
CDR3aa: ASSLEGGRGGEQY

j_gene: TRBJ1-4
v_gene: TRBV7-8
CDR3aa: ASSLGAGGRDEKLF

j_gene: TRBJ1-1
v_gene: TRBV10-3
CDR3aa: AISEPGTANTEAF

j_gene: TRBJ2-7
v_gene: TRBV29-1
CDR3aa: SVGRAGEQY

j_gene: TRBJ1-4
v_gene: TRBV5-6
CDR3aa: ASSLVSSEKLF

j_gene: TRBJ2-2
v_gene: TRBV9
CDR3aa: ASSVAGTGTGELF

j_gene: TRBJ2-1
v_gene: TRBV27
CDR3aa: ASSRSGTSNSNEQF

j_gene: TRBJ1-6
v_gene: TRBV28
CDR3aa: ATANRERHSPLH

j_gene: TRBJ1-1
v_gene: TRBV29-1
CDR3aa: SVEFGTGGRAEAF

j_gene: TRBJ2-1
v_gene: TRBV29-1
CDR3aa: SVAPGTSPHEQF

j_gene: TRBJ2-2
v_gene: TRBV10-3
CDR3aa: AIGSTGELF

j_gene: TRBJ1-3
v_gene: TRBV5-6
CDR3aa: ASSRRTSGNTIY

j_gene: TRBJ2-3
v_gene: TRBV4-3
CDR3aa: ASSLSPSGGYTDTQY

j_gene: TRBJ1-3
v_gene: TRBV7-8
CDR3aa: ASSRWLQGSGNTIY

j_gene: TRBJ2-3
v_gene: TRBV27
CDR3aa: ASSLVQGTDTQY